The source of this T cell receptor beta chain is a study of cytomegalovirus exposure and HLA in healthy donors. The PCR was carried out with 60 Vbeta primers and 13 Jbeta primers. TCRdb's table, derived via immunoSEQ multiplex PCR, lists solely in-frame clones and lacks some. Of around 150,000 clones detected, about 64% appear once; the ten largest clones hold roughly 7%. The CDR3 spans 15 residues. V was pared by 3 bases and J by 2 bases, with 14 bases between. Germline CDR1 and CDR2: SGHRS and YFSETQ. Sequencing input: PBMCs. This TCR was sampled from a woman aged 60-70 years in good health and CMV-seropositive. The rearrangement links TRBV5-1 to TRBJ2-5, with D possibly TRBD1 on 6 matching bases. CDR3 bases: TGCGCCAGCAGCTCCTCGACAGGCACACAAGAGACCCAGTACTTC. Translating it yields CASSSSTGTQETQYF.